The present T cell receptor beta chain was sequenced within a study of blood T cell repertoires in COVID-19. This clone is a singleton in its sample. The junction and the germline gene differ at one end; a read error may be behind it. The CDR3 loop spans 17 amino acids. Germline lookup yields CDR1 SSHAT and CDR2 FNYEAQ (reference sequence). As originally analysed: Counts of nucleated cells, estimated from reference gene primer amplification, were obtained. Data came from immunoSEQ multiplex PCR; TCRdb stores just in-frame clones and leaves some out. V and J calls and clone size follow that table, whereas D and trimming were derived from the DNA. Among approximately 280,000 clones, roughly four fifths were seen once, and the ten largest hold over 4%.

The gene calls are TRBV7-7 and TRBJ2-3, with D possibly being TRBD2 (6 bases). Sequencing used PBMCs or T cells enriched from blood (not recorded which). The sequence derives from a man between 35 and 55 years old who had been exposed to COVID-19. The CDR3 region has the DNA TGTGCTAGCAGCTTTGTTTGGGGCGGGAAACTCACAGATACGCAGTATTTT. This translates into CASSFVWGGKLTDTQYF.